The rows below give T cell receptor beta chains drawn from one sample of a study of neurological immune-mediated disorders. MiXCR, applied by TCRdb to the 5' RACE reads, yields one record per CDR3 protein. This sample carries about 30,000 distinct CDR3 sequences, approximately 15% of them seen once, and the ten largest clones take less than 35%. Material: PBMCs. The receptors derive from a man aged 65-85 years in good health. Each CDR3 is given with its conserved first and last residue. A D gene is named only where the DNA matches it firmly. Clone size, where shown, is once, few, many, or a class for clones that have expanded.

CDR3: CASSGTPGQGTGELFF; DNA: TGTGCCAGCAGTGGAACTCCGGGACAGGGGACCGGGGAGCTGTTTTTT; J: TRBJ2-2; V: TRBV6-2/TRBV6-3; D: TRBD1; size: many
CDR3: CASSKAPGWQGNHEQYF; DNA: TGTGCCAGCAGTAAAGCCCCCGGTTGGCAGGGGAACCACGAGCAGTACTTC; J: TRBJ2-7; V: TRBV27; D: .; size: many
CDR3: CASSAGEGSGANVLTF; DNA: TGTGCCAGCAGCGCGGGAGAAGGCTCTGGGGCCAACGTCCTGACTTTC; J: TRBJ2-6; V: TRBV6-4; D: TRBD2; size: many
CDR3: CASSFGQGDLYSNQPQHF; DNA: TGTGCCAGCAGTTTCGGACAGGGAGATCTATATAGCAATCAGCCCCAGCATTTT; J: TRBJ1-5; V: TRBV12-3/TRBV12-4; D: TRBD1; size: many
CDR3: CASSLGGATDTQYF; DNA: TGCGCCAGCAGCTTGGGGGGAGCCACAGATACGCAGTATTTT; J: TRBJ2-3; V: TRBV5-1; D: .; size: many
CDR3: CATSTSVRGLNQPQHF; DNA: TGTGCCACCAGCACCTCCGTTAGGGGGCTTAATCAGCCCCAGCATTTT; J: TRBJ1-5; V: TRBV15; D: TRBD1; size: many
CDR3: CASSFPGQGGSPLHF; DNA: TGTGCCAGCAGTTTCCCGGGACAGGGCGGTTCACCCCTCCACTTT; J: TRBJ1-6; V: TRBV6-2/TRBV6-3; D: TRBD1; size: many
CDR3: CSARDPSGSAHNEQFF; DNA: TGCAGTGCTAGAGATCCTAGCGGGTCCGCCCACAATGAGCAGTTCTTC; J: TRBJ2-1; V: TRBV20-1; D: TRBD2; size: many
CDR3: CASSRGIEQYF; DNA: TGTGCCAGCAGCCGGGGCATCGAGCAGTACTTC; J: TRBJ2-7; V: TRBV3-1; D: .; size: .
CDR3: CASSLLAGRTDTQYF; DNA: TGTGCCAGCAGTCTCCTAGCGGGCCGAACAGATACGCAGTATTTT; J: TRBJ2-3; V: TRBV25-1; D: TRBD2; size: many
CDR3: CSAREGKKGSTEAFF; DNA: TGCAGTGCTAGAGAGGGAAAGAAGGGGAGCACTGAAGCTTTCTTT; J: TRBJ1-1; V: TRBV20-1; D: .; size: many
CDR3: CASRLSGGAANEQFF; DNA: TGTGCCAGCAGGCTTAGCGGGGGGGCCGCCAATGAGCAGTTCTTC; J: TRBJ2-1; V: TRBV12-3/TRBV12-4; D: TRBD2; size: many
CDR3: CASSYQTGPIEQYF; DNA: TGCGCCAGCAGCTACCAGACAGGGCCGATCGAGCAGTACTTC; J: TRBJ2-7; V: TRBV5-1; D: TRBD1; size: .
CDR3: CSVADPGDDYGYTF; DNA: TGCAGCGTTGCCGACCCCGGGGACGACTATGGCTACACCTTC; J: TRBJ1-2; V: TRBV29-1; D: .; size: many
CDR3: CASSLRDRANYGYTF; DNA: TGTGCCAGCAGCTTGCGGGACAGGGCTAACTATGGCTACACCTTC; J: TRBJ1-2; V: TRBV5-4; D: TRBD1; size: .
CDR3: CASSPLKGLSTDTQYF; DNA: TGTGCCAGCTCACCACTCAAGGGCCTGAGCACAGATACGCAGTATTTT; J: TRBJ2-3; V: TRBV18; D: .; size: many
CDR3: CATQGDSADYEQYF; DNA: TGTGCCACGCAGGGGGACTCAGCCGATTACGAGCAGTACTTT; J: TRBJ2-7; V: TRBV24-1; D: .; size: .
CDR3: CASSLTPTGGNTEAFF; DNA: TGTGCCAGCAGCCTTACCCCGACAGGGGGCAACACTGAAGCTTTCTTT; J: TRBJ1-1; V: TRBV5-5; D: TRBD1; size: .
CDR3: CASSEVEGQPQHF; DNA: TGTGCCAGCAGTGAAGTAGAAGGGCAGCCCCAGCATTTT; J: TRBJ1-5; V: TRBV2; D: .; size: many
CDR3: CASSQDVAPPLHF; DNA: TGTGCCAGCAGCCAAGATGTGGCTCCACCCCTCCACTTT; J: TRBJ1-6; V: TRBV3-1; D: .; size: many
CDR3: CASSFDSDTQYF; DNA: TGTGCCAGCAGCTTCGACTCAGATACGCAGTATTTT; J: TRBJ2-3; V: TRBV5-6; D: .; size: many
CDR3: CASSNRATAETQYF; DNA: TGTGCCAGCAGCAACAGGGCGACTGCCGAGACCCAGTACTTC; J: TRBJ2-5; V: TRBV5-6; D: .; size: many
CDR3: CASRRAGGSYNEQYF; DNA: TGTGCCAGTAGAAGAGCGGGAGGGTCTTACAATGAGCAGTACTTC; J: TRBJ2-5; V: TRBV19; D: TRBD2; size: once
CDR3: CASSRTAWDEQYF; DNA: TGCGCCAGCAGCCGGACGGCTTGGGACGAGCAGTACTTC; J: TRBJ2-7; V: TRBV5-1; D: .; size: many
CDR3: CASSVPMGRGKETQYF; DNA: TGTGCCAGCAGCGTCCCCATGGGGAGGGGGAAAGAGACCCAGTACTTC; J: TRBJ2-5; V: TRBV7-3; D: .; size: many
CDR3: CASSSPRTGTDPTGELFF; DNA: TGTGCCAGCAGTTCGCCGCGAACCGGGACAGATCCCACCGGGGAGCTGTTTTTT; J: TRBJ2-2; V: TRBV6-2/TRBV6-3; D: TRBD1; size: many
CDR3: CASSVGTNEQFF; DNA: TGTGCCAGCAGCGTAGGAACCAATGAGCAGTTCTTC; J: TRBJ2-1; V: TRBV9; D: .; size: many
CDR3: CASSFGLGGLNEQFF; DNA: TGTGCCAGCAGTTTTGGACTAGGAGGGCTCAATGAGCAGTTCTTC; J: TRBJ2-1; V: TRBV28; D: TRBD2; size: many